This TCR beta chain was retrieved from a study of blood T cell repertoires in COVID-19. Overall study context: Sources were T cells, B-cell-depleted T cells, or PBMCs; the material itself was cDNA or gDNA.

Method: immunoSEQ multiplex PCR; TCRdb's copy keeps in-frame clones and lacks some. The sample comprises about 260,000 clones, 70% to 85% of which are singletons, and about 1.9% rests with the top ten. This clone was seen a handful of times. Per germline, CDR1 LGHDT and CDR2 YNNKEL (reference sequence). There are 13 residues in the CDR3. V was clipped by 4 bases and J by 10 bases, with 14 bases between them. Sequenced material: peripheral blood. The chain carries TRBV3-1 (or the pseudogene TRBV3-2) and TRBJ2-1; tentative D call: TRBD2 (5 bases). This receptor was identified in a woman older than 75 with acute or convalescent COVID-19. As DNA, the CDR3 is TGTGCCAGCAGCCCACTAGGGTATGGGGAGCAGTTCTTC. Its protein is CASSPLGYGEQFF.